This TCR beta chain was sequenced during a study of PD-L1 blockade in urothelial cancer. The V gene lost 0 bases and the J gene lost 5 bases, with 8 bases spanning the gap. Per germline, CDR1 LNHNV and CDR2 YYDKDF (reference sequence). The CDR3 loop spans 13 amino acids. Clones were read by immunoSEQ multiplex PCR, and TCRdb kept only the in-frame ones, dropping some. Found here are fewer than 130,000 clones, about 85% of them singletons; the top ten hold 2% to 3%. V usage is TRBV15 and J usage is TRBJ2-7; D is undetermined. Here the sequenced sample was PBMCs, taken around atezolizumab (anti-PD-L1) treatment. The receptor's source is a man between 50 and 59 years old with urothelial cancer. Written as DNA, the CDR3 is TGTGCCACCAGCAGAGATCTAAAAAACGAGCAGTACTTC. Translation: CATSRDLKNEQYF.